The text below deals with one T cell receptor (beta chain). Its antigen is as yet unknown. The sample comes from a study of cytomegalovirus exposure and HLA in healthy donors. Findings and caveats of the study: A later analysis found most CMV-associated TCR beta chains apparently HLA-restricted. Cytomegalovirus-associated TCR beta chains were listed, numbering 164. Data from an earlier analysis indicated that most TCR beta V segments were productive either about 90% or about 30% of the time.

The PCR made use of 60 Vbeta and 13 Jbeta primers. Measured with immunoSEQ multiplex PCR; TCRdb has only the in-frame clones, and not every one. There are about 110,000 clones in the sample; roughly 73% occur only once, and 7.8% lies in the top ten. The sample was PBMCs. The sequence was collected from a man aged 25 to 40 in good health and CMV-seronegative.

The chain's CDR3 is CASSSGTGATGELFF. The CDR3 DNA is TGTGCCAGCAGCTCCGGGACAGGGGCGACCGGGGAGCTGTTTTTT. The chain employs TRBV5-6 and TRBJ2-2; 10 bases line up with TRBD1. This CDR3 has 15 residues. With 3 bases clipped from V and 5 bases from J, the junction kept 4 bases outside the gene matches. In germline, CDR1 is SGHDT, CDR2 YYEEEE.